This TCR beta chain was identified in a study of cytomegalovirus exposure and HLA in healthy donors. Overall study findings and caveats: Published work reported that the classifier diagnosed cytomegalovirus status with high specificity and sensitivity. From TCR beta sequences, most subjects' HLA-A and HLA-B alleles were reportedly predicted accurately.

60 Vbeta and 13 Jbeta primers were used in PCR. Data came from immunoSEQ multiplex PCR; TCRdb stores just in-frame clones and leaves some out. The sample holds around 130,000 clones, about two thirds seen once. To note about this clone: The antigen is unknown.

The donors gave bone marrow, and they were healthy. There was no recording of CMV serostatus for this donor. The CDR3 is 15 amino acids. Germline CDR1 SGHRS, CDR2 YFSETQ. J was trimmed by 4 bases and V by 0 bases; bases with no gene match: 1. The TCR originated in a human donor in good health. The sequenced material came from PBMCs. V and J are TRBV5-1 and TRBJ2-5; 12 bases match TRBD2. CDR3 nucleotides: TGCGCCAGCAGCTTGGCGACTAGCGGGAGAGAGACCCAGTACTTC. Amino acids: CASSLATSGRETQYF.